The source of this TCR beta chain is a study of persistence of HIV-infected CD4 T cells. Study outcomes and limitations: Compared with CD3/CD28-stimulated cells, CMV- and Gag-responding cells showed lower TCRbeta richness. Proviral oligoclonality tracked with TCR oligoclonality within the same sorted cells.

A few counts support this clone. Its antigen remains unknown. Nonspecific anti-CD3/anti-CD28 bead stimulation represents the broad CD4+ T cell repertoire. Responding CD4+ T cells were sorted by upregulation of both CD40 ligand and CD69. Donors were HIV-1-infected adults who began suppressive ART during chronic infection. CD4+ T cell counts exceeded 400 cells/uL; CMV serology was positive. This was the immunoSEQ version 4 assay in survey mode. Data came from immunoSEQ multiplex PCR; TCRdb stores just in-frame clones and leaves some out. Counted here are approximately 45,000 clones, about 90% occurring once; the ten biggest clones make up around 3.4%. This CDR3 is 15 amino acids long. Trimming shortened V by 1 base and J by 0 bases, and 9 bases separated the two germline ends. Per the germline V gene, CDR1 is MGHRA and CDR2 is YSYEKL.

This chain connects TRBV4-1 to TRBJ1-2; D gene unclear. The clonotype was recovered from an adult woman with HIV who was CMV-seropositive. Source: CD4+ T cells sorted from PBMCs after approximately 19-hour stimulation, taken from a patient who received antiretroviral therapy. This CDR3 reads CASSQGSKSNYGYTF. In DNA form, the CDR3 reads TGCGCCAGCAGCCAAGGGTCGAAGTCTAACTATGGCTACACCTTC.